This TCR beta chain comes out of a study of human T cells and chemical hapten exposure. Stated time point: pre-sensitization, week 0. Treatment meaning: therapeutic diphenylcyclopropenone sensitization with weekly scalp DPC. Every donor had alopecia and was 18 to 70 years old; all were suitable for DPC. TCRdb redid the calling of the RACE reads with MiXCR, one entry per CDR3 protein. The sample carries a few hundred thousand distinct CDR3 sequences, about 5% recorded once. The sample here was whole blood, taken in connection with sensitization to the hapten diphenylcyclopropenone (DPC). This receptor was obtained from a woman between 18 and 29 years old with alopecia areata. Some clones in this sample may be carry-over from other donors' samples.

The CDR3, as DNA: TGTGCCAGCAGCCAAGAAGAAGGGCACAGAAACACCATATATTTT. Its translation is CASSQEEGHRNTIYF. V gene TRBV4-2 combines with J gene TRBJ1-3; D gene ambiguous. CDR3 length equals 15 residues. Trimming took 0 bases from V and 5 from J, leaving 11 bases between them. Germline CDR1 reads LGHNA; CDR2 reads YNFKEQ.